Listed here are 5 T cell receptor beta chains from one sample, sequenced in a study of T cells in Graves' hyperthyroidism and ophthalmopathy. RNA transcripts gave rise to amplified TCR beta CDR3 regions. When the TCR CDR3 underwent first-round RT-PCR, the HTBI primer set was used. A single record per CDR3 protein comes from TCRdb applying MiXCR to the multiplex PCR reads. The sample has about 600,000 distinct CDR3 sequences, 12% to 15% seen once. Sequencing was done on a sample of blood. These receptors came from a woman between 18 and 29 years old with Graves' ophthalmopathy.

This clonotype was seen ten or more times. This chain connects TRBV5-1 to TRBJ2-3; weak D call: TRBD2 (6 bases). Trimming left V 0 bases short and J 4 bases short, with 12 bases between. The CDR3 covers 15 residues. Looked up from germline, CDR1 is SGHRS and CDR2 is YFSETQ. This chain's CDR3 is CASSLEGSGPDTQYF. CDR3 nucleotide sequence: TGCGCCAGCAGCTTGGAAGGTAGCGGTCCAGATACGCAGTATTTT. Looking up the rest from reference TRBV5-1 and TRBJ2-3 gives the full variable domain: KAGVTQTPRYLIKTRGQQVTLSCSPISGHRSVSWYQQTPGQGLQFLFEYFSETQRNKGNFPGRFSGRQFSNSRSEMNVSTLELGDSALYLCASSLEGSGPDTQYFGPGTRLTVL.

As concerns this clonotype: Just one base apart from a much larger clone, this may be a read error. The chain employs TRBV28 and TRBJ1-5; D possibly corresponds to TRBD1 (6 bases). The CDR3 length is 14 residues. V was cut by 6 bases and J by 7 bases, with 16 bases left in between. Germline V gene sequence: CDR1 MDHEN, CDR2 SYDVKM. CDR3 sequence: CASSPHRARQPQHF. CDR3 nucleotide sequence: TGTGCCAGCAGCCCACACAGGGCGCGCCAGCCCCAGCATTTT.

This clonotype came up many times. The genes are TRBV27 and TRBJ2-7; tentatively, D is TRBD1 or TRBD2 (5 bases each). Looked up from germline, CDR1 is MNHEY and CDR2 is SMNVEV (reference sequence). This CDR3 is built from 16 residues. Between the trimmed V and J ends, which lost 5 bases and 0 bases, there was a span of 17 bases. This CDR3 reads CASSTAPGRSSYEQYF. CDR3 nucleotide sequence: TGTGCCAGCAGTACCGCACCGGGACGGAGCTCCTACGAGCAGTACTTC.

This clonotype occurred many times. This chain joins TRBV27 and TRBJ2-2; 8 positions match TRBD2. Germline values: CDR1 MNHEY, CDR2 SMNVEV (reference sequence). V shed 6 bases, J shed 5 bases, and the junction held 5 bases outside the gene matches. There are 14 residues in the CDR3. The CDR3 coding sequence is TGTGCCAGCAGCTTACTAGCGGCTACCGGGGAGCTGTTTTTT. This sequence encodes CASSLLAATGELFF.

This clonotype showed up many times. The J gene is TRBJ1-1, the V gene TRBV30, with 7 bases lining up with TRBD1. Germline values: CDR1 GTSNPN, CDR2 SVGIG (reference sequence). The CDR3 extends over 14 amino acids. The V gene end was trimmed by 2 bases and the J gene end by 6 bases; junction bases not matched to a gene: 9. In DNA, the CDR3 is TGTGCCTGGAGTTTGGGCCAGGGGGTCGCTGAAGCTTTCTTT. Amino acids: CAWSLGQGVAEAFF.